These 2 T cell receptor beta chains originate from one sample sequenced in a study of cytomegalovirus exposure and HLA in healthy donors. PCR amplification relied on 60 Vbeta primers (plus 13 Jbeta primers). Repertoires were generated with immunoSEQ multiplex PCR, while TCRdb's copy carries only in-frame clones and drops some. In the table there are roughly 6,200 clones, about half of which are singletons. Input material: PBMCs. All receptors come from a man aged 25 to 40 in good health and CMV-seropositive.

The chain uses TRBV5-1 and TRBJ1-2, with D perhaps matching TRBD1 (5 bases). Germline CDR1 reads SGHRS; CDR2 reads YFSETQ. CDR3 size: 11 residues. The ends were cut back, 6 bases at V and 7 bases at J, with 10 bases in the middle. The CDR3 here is CASTGLGGYTF. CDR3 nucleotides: TGCGCCAGCACAGGGTTAGGTGGCTACACCTTC.

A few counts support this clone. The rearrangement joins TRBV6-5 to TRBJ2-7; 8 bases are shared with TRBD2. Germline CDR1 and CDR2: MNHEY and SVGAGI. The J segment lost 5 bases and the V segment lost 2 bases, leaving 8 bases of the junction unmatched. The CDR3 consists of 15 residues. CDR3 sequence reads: CASSYNSGGPDEQYF. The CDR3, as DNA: TGTGCCAGCAGTTACAACAGCGGGGGACCCGACGAGCAGTACTTC.